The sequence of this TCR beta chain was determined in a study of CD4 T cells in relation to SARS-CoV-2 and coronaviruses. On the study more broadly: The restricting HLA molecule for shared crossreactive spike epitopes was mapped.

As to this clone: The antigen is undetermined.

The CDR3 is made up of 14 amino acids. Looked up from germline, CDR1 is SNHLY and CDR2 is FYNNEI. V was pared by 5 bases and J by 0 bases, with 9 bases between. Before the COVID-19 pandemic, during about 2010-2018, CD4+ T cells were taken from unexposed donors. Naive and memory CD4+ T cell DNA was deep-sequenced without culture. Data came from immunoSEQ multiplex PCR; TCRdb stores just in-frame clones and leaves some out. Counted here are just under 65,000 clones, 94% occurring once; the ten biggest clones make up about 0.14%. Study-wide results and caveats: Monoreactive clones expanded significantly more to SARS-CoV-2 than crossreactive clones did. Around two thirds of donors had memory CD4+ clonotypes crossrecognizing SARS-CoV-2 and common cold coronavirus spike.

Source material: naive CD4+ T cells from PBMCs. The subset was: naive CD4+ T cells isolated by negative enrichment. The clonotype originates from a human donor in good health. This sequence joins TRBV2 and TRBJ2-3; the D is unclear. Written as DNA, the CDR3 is TGTGCCAGCAGTCTTACGACTAGCACAGATACGCAGTATTTT. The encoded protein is CASSLTTSTDTQYF.